One sample yielded the 28 T cell receptor beta chains listed below, sequenced in a study of beta chain features in type 1 diabetes. Investigators reverse transcribed all isolated RNA, so they sequenced expressed TCRB transcripts. Method: immunoSEQ multiplex PCR; TCRdb's copy keeps in-frame clones and lacks some. The table has around 290,000 clones, 7% to 9% seen once; the top ten hold more than 1%. Sequenced input: central memory CD4+ T cells from blood. The receptor set was obtained from a woman between 18 and 30 years old in good health.

This clone was detected only a few times. One junction end does not reproduce the germline sequence, and a read error may be involved. The CDR3 nucleotides are TGTGCCAGCAGGGAAGACAGGGGTCGGGAAAAACTGTTTTTT. Protein sequence: CASREDRGREKLFF. V is TRBV2 and J is TRBJ1-4, with 8 bases lining up with TRBD1. The germline CDR1 and CDR2 sequences are SNHLY and FYNNEI. CDR3 length: 14 amino acids.

This clone was seen only a few times. This sequence joins TRBV2 and TRBJ2-7, with D perhaps matching TRBD1 or TRBD2 (5 bases each). Between the trimmed V and J ends, which lost 6 bases and 8 bases, there was a span of 20 bases. CDR1 and CDR2 (germline): SNHLY, FYNNEI. The CDR3 contains 14 residues. The chain's CDR3 is CASSTGTNRLKQYV. The DNA for the CDR3 is TGTGCCAGCAGCACCGGGACCAACAGACTGAAGCAGTACGTC.

This clone has a handful of counts. V is TRBV27 and J is TRBJ2-1; 7 bases match TRBD1. The J segment lost 10 bases and the V segment lost 1 base, leaving 10 bases of the junction unmatched. Germline CDR1 is MNHEY and CDR2 is SMNVEV (reference sequence). The CDR3 runs to 15 residues. Here the CDR3 reads CASSLFGTAKGEQFF. The CDR3 DNA reads as TGTGCCAGCAGTTTATTTGGGACAGCCAAAGGGGAGCAGTTCTTC.

In this sample, this clone turned up a few times. The chain uses TRBV4-1 and TRBJ2-6, with 9 bases lining up with TRBD1. The CDR3 has 17 amino acids. The V gene's germline CDR1 is MGHRA and CDR2 YSYEKL. The junction had 5 bases not matched to a gene; V was cut back by 3 bases and J by 2 bases. The CDR3: CASSQRGQGAGANVLTF. CDR3 DNA: TGCGCCAGCAGCCAGAGGGGACAGGGCGCTGGGGCCAACGTCCTGACTTTC.

V gene TRBV7-8 combines with J gene TRBJ2-2; D is ambiguous. Germline-derived CDR1 and CDR2 are SGHVS and FQNEAQ. The CDR3 consists of 15 residues. V lost 2 bases, J lost 1 base, and 8 bases lay in between. Written as DNA, the CDR3 is TGTGCCAGCAGCTTAATTACCCAGAACACCGGGGAGCTGTTTTTT. This encodes CASSLITQNTGELFF.

This clone was seen only a few times. The rearrangement links TRBV2 to TRBJ1-2; weak D call: TRBD1 (6 bases). This CDR3 has 14 residues. Trimming removed 6 bases at V and 4 bases at J, with 15 bases between. Looked up from germline, CDR1 is SNHLY and CDR2 is FYNNEI. The CDR3 DNA reads as TGTGCCAGCAGAAAGGACAGCGGACCCTATGGCTACACCTTC. Translation: CASRKDSGPYGYTF.

This chain joins TRBV7-7 and TRBJ2-1; 7 bases align to TRBD2. Germline trimming cut 5 bases from V and 4 bases from J; bases unmatched to any gene: 8. There are 15 residues in the CDR3. Germline CDR1 SSHAT, CDR2 FNYEAQ (reference sequence). CDR3 nucleotide sequence: TGTGCCAGCAGCCCCGGGGGGTACAGTTACAATGAGCAGTTCTTC. It yields the protein CASSPGGYSYNEQFF. The variable domain in full, completed from reference TRBV7-7 and TRBJ2-1, reads GAGVSQSPRYKVTKRGQDVTLRCDPISSHATLYWYQQALGQGPEFLTYFNYEAQPDKSGLPSDRFSAERPEGSISTLTIQRTEQRDSAMYRCASSPGGYSYNEQFFGPGTRLTVL.

Ten or more counts support this clone. This chain connects TRBV18 to TRBJ1-1; no clear D gene. Germline V lookup: CDR1 KGHSH, CDR2 LQKENI. This CDR3 is built from 11 residues. Trimming removed 4 bases from V and 7 bases from J, with 7 bases in between. CDR3 coding DNA: TGTGCCAGCTCACTTGACCTTGAAGCTTTCTTT. Its protein is CASSLDLEAFF.

This clone was picked up a small number of times. This chain uses TRBV18 with TRBJ2-7; 8 positions agree with TRBD1. This CDR3 region has 15 residues. V was clipped by 3 bases and J by 3 bases; unmatched bases: 7. The germline gives CDR1 KGHSH, CDR2 LQKENI. The CDR3 sequence: CASSPLGQGVYEQYF. The DNA for the CDR3 is TGTGCCAGCTCACCGCTAGGACAGGGAGTCTACGAGCAGTACTTC.

V is TRBV20-1 and J is TRBJ2-7, with D unclear. V was pared by 0 bases and J by 9 bases, with 9 bases between. Germline values: CDR1 DFQATT, CDR2 SNEGSKA (reference sequence). CDR3 length: 11 residues. The DNA of the CDR3 is TGCAGTGCTAGAGATAGCAGGAGGCAGTACTTC. Its translation: CSARDSRRQYF.

The sample holds a few counts of this clone. The rearrangement uses TRBV9 and TRBJ1-5; D not resolved. Per germline, CDR1 SGDLS and CDR2 YYNGEE. This CDR3 has 17 residues. V lost 0 bases and J 0 bases, leaving 13 bases between the germline ends. CDR3 residues: CASSVVAGMYSNQPQHF. CDR3 nucleotides: TGTGCCAGCAGCGTAGTAGCCGGGATGTATAGCAATCAGCCCCAGCATTTT.

The rearrangement links TRBV7-8 to TRBJ2-1, with unresolved D. Trimming took 1 base from V and 3 from J, leaving 10 bases between them. The CDR3 runs to 15 residues. Germline CDR1 reads SGHVS; CDR2 reads FQNEAQ. CDR3 amino acids: CASSLGRLDYNEQFF. CDR3 bases: TGTGCCAGCAGCTTAGGCCGACTTGACTACAATGAGCAGTTCTTC. Full variable domain (remainder filled in from reference TRBV7-8 and TRBJ2-1): GAGVSQSPRYKVAKRGQDVALRCDPISGHVSLFWYQQALGQGPEFLTYFQNEAQLDKSGLPSDRFFAERPEGSVSTLKIQRTQQEDSAVYLCASSLGRLDYNEQFFGPGTRLTVL.

This clone has more than one count but fewer than ten. The V gene is TRBV11-2, the J gene TRBJ1-4; 8 positions agree with TRBD1. CDR1 and CDR2 (germline): SGHAT, FQNNGV. The CDR3 has 14 amino acids. Germline trimming cut 0 bases from V and 11 bases from J; bases unmatched to any gene: 5. CDR3: CASSLDQGAGKLFF. The CDR3 region has the DNA TGTGCCAGCAGCTTAGATCAGGGGGCTGGCAAACTGTTTTTT.

This clone was seen a few times. The chain couples TRBV5-4 to TRBJ2-5; D is ambiguous. The length of the CDR3 is 14 residues. With 0 bases removed from V and 2 bases from J, the gap between germline ends came to 8 bases. Germline CDR1 SGHNT, CDR2 YYREEE (reference sequence). The CDR3 DNA reads TGTGCCAGCAGCTTGGACGGAGCTCAAGAGACCCAGTACTTC. It is translated as CASSLDGAQETQYF.

At least ten counts were recorded for this clone. The chain joins TRBV19 to TRBJ2-6; D ambiguous. Per germline, CDR1 LNHDA and CDR2 SQIVND (reference sequence). The CDR3 is 14 residues long. Trimming pared 7 bases from V and 0 bases from J, leaving 7 bases between. The CDR3, as DNA: TGTGCCAGTACTCAGACCTCTGGGGCCAACGTCCTGACTTTC. Its protein product is CASTQTSGANVLTF.

The V call is TRBV29-1, the J call TRBJ2-2; 8 bases fit TRBD1. Germline V CDR1 and CDR2: SQVTM, ANQGSEA. The CDR3 sequence is 16 residues long. Germline trimming cut 2 bases from V and 4 bases from J; bases unmatched to any gene: 9. The CDR3 loop is CSVEPSGQVGTGELFF. The CDR3 nucleotides read TGCAGCGTTGAACCCTCGGGACAGGTTGGCACCGGGGAGCTGTTTTTT.

The sample holds many counts of this clone. The chain combines TRBV4-1 with TRBJ2-6; D call uncertain. V was pared by 6 bases and J by 0 bases, with 9 bases between. This CDR3 is 15 amino acids long. Germline V CDR1 and CDR2: MGHRA, YSYEKL. CDR3 DNA: TGCGCCAGCAGTAAGGGTCACTCTGGGGCCAACGTCCTGACTTTC. Translation gives CASSKGHSGANVLTF.

This sequence joins TRBV18 and TRBJ1-1, with 7 bases fitting TRBD1. The CDR3 has 15 residues. The V gene's germline CDR1 is KGHSH and CDR2 LQKENI. V was pared by 0 bases and J by 1 base, with 2 bases of the junction left unmatched. The DNA for the CDR3 is TGTGCCAGCTCACCACCAGGACAGGAGAACACTGAAGCTTTCTTT. This codes for CASSPPGQENTEAFF.

The table lists this clone with many counts. The chain employs TRBV7-9 and TRBJ1-1; 8 bases agree with TRBD1. The V and J ends lost 5 bases and 2 bases, in that order; junction bases with no gene match: 7. The CDR3 has 15 residues. Germline-derived CDR1 and CDR2 are SEHNR and FQNEAQ (reference sequence). The CDR3: CASSPTGVFNTEAFF. The CDR3 DNA is TGTGCCAGCAGCCCGACAGGGGTATTTAACACTGAAGCTTTCTTT.

At least ten counts were recorded for this clone. This chain links TRBV20-1 with TRBJ1-1, with no clear D. Deletions cut 6 bases from V and 2 bases from J, with 7 bases between. Per the germline V gene, CDR1 is DFQATT and CDR2 is SNEGSKA (reference sequence). This CDR3 spans 11 amino acids. The CDR3 DNA follows: TGCAGTGCATCAGTTAACACTGAAGCTTTCTTT. It encodes CSASVNTEAFF.

This clone was picked up a small number of times. The rearrangement uses TRBV7-8 and TRBJ1-5, with 8 nucleotides matching TRBD1. V was pared by 4 bases and J by 2 bases, with 10 bases of the junction left unmatched. The CDR3 is 17 residues long. CDR1 is SGHVS and CDR2 is FQNEAQ in the germline V gene. CDR3 in DNA: TGTGCCAGCAGCTCTAAGCAAGCGACAGGGGGCAATCAGCCCCAGCATTTT. The encoded protein is CASSSKQATGGNQPQHF.

V gene TRBV18 combines with J gene TRBJ2-4; D might be TRBD1 (5 bases). Trimming stripped 5 bases from V and 0 bases from J, with 14 bases between. The CDR3 is made up of 16 amino acids. Per germline, CDR1 KGHSH and CDR2 LQKENI. The CDR3 DNA is TGTGCCAGCTCAATGGGGCAGAACTTAGCCAAAAACATTCAGTACTTC. Translating it yields CASSMGQNLAKNIQYF.

This clone was found a few times. This sequence joins TRBV11-2 and TRBJ1-3; D gene unclear. From germline, CDR1 is SGHAT and CDR2 FQNNGV. The germline V and J ends were trimmed by 5 bases and 3 bases, with 11 bases remaining between them. CDR3 size: 14 residues. CDR3 nucleotide sequence: TGTGCCAGCAGCCCCCTAGGGTTTGGAAACACCATATATTTT. It codes for CASSPLGFGNTIYF.

The chain combines TRBV27 with TRBJ2-6, with 9 positions matching TRBD1. This CDR3 has 19 amino acids. Per germline, CDR1 MNHEY and CDR2 SMNVEV (reference sequence). The ends lost 4 bases at V and 0 bases at J; junction bases unmatched: 10. CDR3 DNA sequence: TGTGCCAGCAGTTCGCCGAGAGGACAGGGGCGCTCTGGGGCCAACGTCCTGACTTTC. This sequence encodes CASSSPRGQGRSGANVLTF.

There are a few counts of this clone. V gene TRBV9 combines with J gene TRBJ2-5; 8 bases fit TRBD1. The CDR3 is made up of 14 amino acids. Germline V gene lookup returns CDR1 SGDLS and CDR2 YYNGEE. Germline trimming cut 7 bases from V and 2 bases from J; bases unmatched to any gene: 7. CDR3 sequence: CASGRQGAQETQYF. CDR3 bases: TGTGCCAGCGGCCGTCAGGGGGCACAAGAGACCCAGTACTTC.

The J gene is TRBJ2-1, the V gene TRBV7-3, with unresolved D. Looked up from germline, CDR1 is SGHTA and CDR2 is FQGTGA. Trimming took off 1 base at V and 5 bases at J, with 6 bases between the two ends. The CDR3 sequence is 13 residues long. The CDR3 nucleotides read TGTGCCAGCAGCTTAAGTAGCAACAATGAGCAGTTCTTC. The encoded protein is CASSLSSNNEQFF.

This clone was counted a few times. The chain employs TRBV7-8 and TRBJ2-1, with 7 bases lining up with TRBD1. The CDR3 totals 12 residues. CDR1 and CDR2 from the germline V gene are SGHVS and FQNEAQ. V lost 4 bases and J lost 8; bases outside the gene matches: 2. CDR3 DNA sequence: TGTGCCAGCAGCTCGACAGGGCATGAGCAGTTCTTC. Translated, it gives CASSSTGHEQFF.

This clone was seen many times. This chain connects TRBV7-2 to TRBJ1-1; possibly TRBD1 for D (6 bases). The germline V gene has CDR1 SGHTA and CDR2 FQGNSA. Trimming took 5 bases from V and 2 from J, leaving 9 bases between them. The CDR3 spans 13 residues. The CDR3 nucleotides are TGTGCCAGCAGCAGGACAGTTAACACTGAAGCTTTCTTT. The encoded protein is CASSRTVNTEAFF.